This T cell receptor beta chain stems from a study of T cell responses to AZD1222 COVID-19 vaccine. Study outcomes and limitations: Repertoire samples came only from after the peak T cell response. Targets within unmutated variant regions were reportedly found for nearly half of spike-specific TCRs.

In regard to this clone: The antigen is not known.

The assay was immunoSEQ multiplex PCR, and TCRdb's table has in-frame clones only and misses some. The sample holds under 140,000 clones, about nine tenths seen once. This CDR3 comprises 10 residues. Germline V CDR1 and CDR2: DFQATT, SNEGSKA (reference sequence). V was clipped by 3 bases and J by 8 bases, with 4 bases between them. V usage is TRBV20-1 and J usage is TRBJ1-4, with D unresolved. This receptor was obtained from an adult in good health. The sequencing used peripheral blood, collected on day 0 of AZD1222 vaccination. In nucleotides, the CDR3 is TGCAGTGCTAGGAGGGAAAAACTGTTTTTT. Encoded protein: CSARREKLFF.